The 16 T cell receptor beta chains given below trace back to one sample, sequenced in a study of blood T cell repertoires in COVID-19. Clones were read by immunoSEQ multiplex PCR, and TCRdb kept only the in-frame ones, dropping some. Of just over 150,000 clones listed, just under 95% are singletons. The sequenced sample was peripheral blood. Receptors were obtained from a woman aged 50 to 60 with acute or convalescent COVID-19.

The rearrangement joins TRBV9 to TRBJ2-3; D call uncertain. The germline V gene encodes CDR1 SGDLS and CDR2 YYNGEE. V shed 4 bases and J shed 0 bases, with 6 bases lying between them. The CDR3 length is 13 residues. The CDR3 DNA reads TGTGCCAGCAGCCCCCCAAGCACAGATACGCAGTATTTT. Translation gives CASSPPSTDTQYF.

V usage is TRBV9 and J usage is TRBJ2-1; TRBD2 might be the D (5 bases). The CDR3 is made up of 13 amino acids. Germline CDR1 reads SGDLS; CDR2 reads YYNGEE. The ends were cut back, 0 bases at V and 8 bases at J, with 9 bases in the middle. This chain's CDR3 is CASSVGEGYEQFF. The CDR3 DNA follows: TGTGCCAGCAGCGTAGGAGAGGGCTATGAGCAGTTCTTC.

The V call is TRBV19, the J call TRBJ1-5; D may be TRBD1 (5 bases). The CDR3 covers 15 residues. From germline, CDR1 is LNHDA and CDR2 SQIVND (reference sequence). Trimming took off 5 bases at V and 0 bases at J, with 11 bases between the two ends. The CDR3 DNA sequence: TGTGCCAGTAGTGGTTCAAGGGGTAGCAATCAGCCCCAGCATTTT. Encoded protein: CASSGSRGSNQPQHF.

The chain links TRBV5-1 to TRBJ1-6; D remains unclear. The CDR3 length is 15 residues. Trimming shortened V by 1 base and J by 8 bases, and 13 bases separated the two germline ends. Germline lookup yields CDR1 SGHRS and CDR2 YFSETQ. In DNA, the CDR3 is TGCGCCAGCAGCTTGTATGAGAGCACTTATTCACCCCTCCACTTT. Its translation is CASSLYESTYSPLHF. Together with reference TRBV5-1 and TRBJ1-6, the CDR3 gives the full variable domain: KAGVTQTPRYLIKTRGQQVTLSCSPISGHRSVSWYQQTPGQGLQFLFEYFSETQRNKGNFPGRFSGRQFSNSRSEMNVSTLELGDSALYLCASSLYESTYSPLHFGNGTRLTVT.

V usage is TRBV4-1 and J usage is TRBJ2-1; 12 bases match TRBD2. The ends lost 0 bases at V and 3 bases at J; junction bases unmatched: 6. Germline V gene sequence: CDR1 MGHRA, CDR2 YSYEKL. The CDR3 length is 18 residues. This CDR3 is CASSQDGLAGYLYNEQFF. The CDR3 nucleotides are TGCGCCAGCAGCCAAGATGGACTAGCGGGATATCTCTACAATGAGCAGTTCTTC.

The chain carries TRBV2 and TRBJ1-2; possible D gene TRBD1, 5 bases. This CDR3 is built from 13 residues. The germline CDR1 and CDR2 sequences are SNHLY and FYNNEI. V lost 6 bases, J lost 7 bases, and 15 bases lay in between. CDR3 in DNA: TGTGCCAGCAGCGTCGGGGGATTCAGTGGCTACACCTTC. The encoded protein is CASSVGGFSGYTF.

The chain employs TRBV6-5 and TRBJ2-1; TRBD2 matches 12 bases. Germline V gives CDR1 MNHEY, CDR2 SVGAGI. The CDR3 loop spans 14 amino acids. The V segment lost 8 bases and the J segment 2 bases; nucleotides outside the gene matches: 1. The CDR3 region has the DNA TGTGCCAGCGGACTAGCGGGGCCCTACAATGAGCAGTTCTTC. It is translated as CASGLAGPYNEQFF.

The chain links TRBV7-9 to TRBJ1-1; D perhaps matches TRBD1 (5 bases). The CDR3 loop spans 15 amino acids. The germline V gene encodes CDR1 SEHNR and CDR2 FQNEAQ (reference sequence). Deletions cut 4 bases from V and 3 bases from J, with 15 bases between. The DNA of the CDR3 is TGTGCCAGCAGCTCCCCACGGGGGTCATACACTGAAGCTTTCTTT. Its protein is CASSSPRGSYTEAFF.

This chain uses TRBV29-1 with TRBJ1-2; D gene ambiguous. This CDR3 contains 13 residues. CDR1 and CDR2 (germline): SQVTM, ANQGSEA. V lost 4 bases and J lost 4, with 13 bases in between. The CDR3 loop is CSVAGSAVYGYTF. The CDR3 DNA follows: TGCAGCGTTGCTGGCTCCGCGGTCTATGGCTACACCTTC.

This clone appeared a single time. The genes are TRBV27 and TRBJ1-5, with 7 bases matching TRBD1. J was trimmed by 6 bases and V by 6 bases; bases with no gene match: 2. This CDR3 is built from 12 residues. The V gene's germline CDR1 is MNHEY and CDR2 SMNVEV (reference sequence). This chain's CDR3 is CASSQGGQPQHF. As DNA, the CDR3 is TGTGCCAGCAGCCAGGGGGGTCAGCCCCAGCATTTT.

The chain uses TRBV2 and TRBJ2-2, with 10 bases aligning to TRBD1. This CDR3 has 14 amino acids. The V gene's germline CDR1 is SNHLY and CDR2 FYNNEI. V lost 10 bases, J lost 5 bases, and 7 bases stayed unmatched. CDR3 sequence: CAIWDRGATGELFF. CDR3 coding DNA: TGTGCCATATGGGACAGGGGCGCTACCGGGGAGCTGTTTTTT.

The V and J genes are TRBV6-5 and TRBJ1-1; 9 nucleotides agree with TRBD1. The J segment lost 5 bases and the V segment lost 7 bases, leaving 8 bases of the junction unmatched. The germline V gene has CDR1 MNHEY and CDR2 SVGAGI. CDR3 size: 14 residues. Here the CDR3 DNA reads TGTGCCAGCAACCCACAGGGGGCAGGGACTGAAGCTTTCTTT. It specifies CASNPQGAGTEAFF.

V and J are TRBV28 and TRBJ2-7; 12 bases map to TRBD1. The CDR3 runs 14 residues. Trimming took 6 bases from V and 4 from J; bases not matched to a gene: 4. In germline, CDR1 is MDHEN, CDR2 SYDVKM. The CDR3 is CASRGQGAWYEQYF. CDR3 bases: TGTGCCAGCAGGGGACAGGGGGCATGGTACGAGCAGTACTTC.

The chain carries TRBV19 and TRBJ1-3; possible D gene TRBD1, 5 bases. V lost 3 bases, J lost 0 bases, and 12 bases lay in between. The length of the CDR3 is 16 residues. Looked up from germline, CDR1 is LNHDA and CDR2 is SQIVND (reference sequence). DNA of the CDR3: TGTGCCAGTAGTATCCCCACAGGAAGCTCTGGAAACACCATATATTTT. This codes for CASSIPTGSSGNTIYF.

This chain uses TRBV28 with TRBJ2-1; TRBD2 is a possible D gene (7 bases). CDR1 is MDHEN and CDR2 is SYDVKM in the germline V gene. This CDR3 is 13 amino acids long. V dropped 11 bases and J dropped 5 bases, with 16 bases sitting between them. CDR3 sequence: CAAGAGVNNEQFF. Here the CDR3 DNA reads TGTGCCGCGGGGGCGGGAGTAAACAATGAGCAGTTCTTC.

The rearrangement links TRBV15 to TRBJ1-5, with D uncertain. The germline V and J ends were trimmed by 3 bases and 4 bases, with 4 bases remaining between them. This CDR3 contains 12 residues. The V gene's germline CDR1 is LNHNV and CDR2 YYDKDF (reference sequence). The CDR3 region has the DNA TGTGCCACCAGCAGTATAAATCAGCCCCAGCATTTT. This sequence encodes CATSSINQPQHF.